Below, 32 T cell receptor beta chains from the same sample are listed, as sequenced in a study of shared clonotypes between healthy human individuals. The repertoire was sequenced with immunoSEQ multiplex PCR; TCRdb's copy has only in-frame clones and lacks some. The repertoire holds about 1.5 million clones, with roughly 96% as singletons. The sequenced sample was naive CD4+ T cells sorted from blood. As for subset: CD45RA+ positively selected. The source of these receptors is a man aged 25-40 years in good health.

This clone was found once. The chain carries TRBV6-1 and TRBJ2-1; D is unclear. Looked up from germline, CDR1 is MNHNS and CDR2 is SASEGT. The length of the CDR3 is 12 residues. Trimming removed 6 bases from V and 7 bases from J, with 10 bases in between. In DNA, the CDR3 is TGTGCCAGCAGCCTGGCCGATAATGAGCAGTTCTTC. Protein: CASSLADNEQFF.

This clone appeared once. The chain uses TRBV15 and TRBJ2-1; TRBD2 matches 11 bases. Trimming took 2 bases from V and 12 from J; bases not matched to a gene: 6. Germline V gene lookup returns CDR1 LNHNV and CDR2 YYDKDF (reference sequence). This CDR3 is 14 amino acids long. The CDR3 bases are TGTGCCACCAGCAGACCCGGGACTAGCGGCCCGCAGTTCTTC. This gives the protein CATSRPGTSGPQFF.

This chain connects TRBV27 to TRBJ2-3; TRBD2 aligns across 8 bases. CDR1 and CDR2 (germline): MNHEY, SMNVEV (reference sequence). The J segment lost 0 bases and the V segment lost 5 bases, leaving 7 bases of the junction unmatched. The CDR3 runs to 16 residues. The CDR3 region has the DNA TGTGCCAGCAGTGCCCGAGCGGGAGTGAGCACAGATACGCAGTATTTT. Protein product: CASSARAGVSTDTQYF.

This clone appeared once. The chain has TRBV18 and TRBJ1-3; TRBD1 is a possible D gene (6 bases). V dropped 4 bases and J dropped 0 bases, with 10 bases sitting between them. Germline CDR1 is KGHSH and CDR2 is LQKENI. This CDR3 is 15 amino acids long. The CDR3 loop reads CASSRDTTSGNTIYF. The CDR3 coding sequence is TGTGCCAGCTCACGGGACACCACCTCTGGAAACACCATATATTTT.

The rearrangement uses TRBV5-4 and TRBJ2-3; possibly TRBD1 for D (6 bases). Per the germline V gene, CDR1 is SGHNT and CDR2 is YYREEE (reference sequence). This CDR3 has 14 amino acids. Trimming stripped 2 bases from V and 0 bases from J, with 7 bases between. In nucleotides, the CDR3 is TGTGCCAGCAGCTTCGGACAGAGCACAGATACGCAGTATTTT. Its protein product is CASSFGQSTDTQYF.

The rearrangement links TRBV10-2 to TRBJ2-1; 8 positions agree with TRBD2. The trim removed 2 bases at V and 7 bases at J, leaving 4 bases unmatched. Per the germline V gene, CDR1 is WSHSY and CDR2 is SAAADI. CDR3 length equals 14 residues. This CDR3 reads CASSERPSGNEQFF. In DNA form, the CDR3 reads TGCGCCAGCAGTGAGCGTCCTAGCGGGAATGAGCAGTTCTTC.

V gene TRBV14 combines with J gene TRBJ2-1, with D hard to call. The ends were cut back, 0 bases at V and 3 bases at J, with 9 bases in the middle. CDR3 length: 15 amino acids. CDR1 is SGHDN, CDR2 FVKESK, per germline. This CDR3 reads CASSQEAGFYNEQFF. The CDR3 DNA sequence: TGTGCCAGCAGCCAAGAGGCTGGATTCTACAATGAGCAGTTCTTC.

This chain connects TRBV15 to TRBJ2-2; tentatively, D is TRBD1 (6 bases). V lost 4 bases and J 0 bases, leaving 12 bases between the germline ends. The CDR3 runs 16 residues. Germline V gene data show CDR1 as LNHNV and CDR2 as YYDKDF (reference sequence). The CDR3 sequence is CATSTGDRTNTGELFF. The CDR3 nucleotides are TGTGCCACCAGCACCGGCGACAGGACGAACACCGGGGAGCTGTTTTTT.

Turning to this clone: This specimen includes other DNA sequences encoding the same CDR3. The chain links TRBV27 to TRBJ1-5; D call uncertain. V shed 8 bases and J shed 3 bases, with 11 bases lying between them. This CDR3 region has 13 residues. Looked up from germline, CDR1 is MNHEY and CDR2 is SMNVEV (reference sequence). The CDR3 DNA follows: TGTGCCAGCTCCTACGCAAACAATCAGCCCCAGCATTTT. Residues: CASSYANNQPQHF.

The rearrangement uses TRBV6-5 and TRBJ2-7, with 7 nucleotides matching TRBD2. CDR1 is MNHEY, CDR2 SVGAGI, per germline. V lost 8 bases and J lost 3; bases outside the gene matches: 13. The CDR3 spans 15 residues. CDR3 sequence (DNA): TGTGCCAGCGGGGGGTCGGCTAGCGGATACTACGAGCAGTACTTC. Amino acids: CASGGSASGYYEQYF.

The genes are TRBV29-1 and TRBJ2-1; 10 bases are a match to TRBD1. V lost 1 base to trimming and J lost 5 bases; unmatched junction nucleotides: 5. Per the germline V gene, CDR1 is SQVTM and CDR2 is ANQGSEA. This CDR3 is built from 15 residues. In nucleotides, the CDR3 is TGCAGCGTTGAAGGTGGACAGGGGGTCGACAATGAGCAGTTCTTC. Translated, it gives CSVEGGQGVDNEQFF.

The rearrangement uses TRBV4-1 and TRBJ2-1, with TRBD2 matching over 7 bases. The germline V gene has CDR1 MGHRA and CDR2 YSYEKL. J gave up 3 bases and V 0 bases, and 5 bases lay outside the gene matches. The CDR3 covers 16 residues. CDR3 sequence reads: CASSQDSSGIYNEQFF. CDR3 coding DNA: TGCGCCAGCAGCCAAGATTCCAGCGGGATCTACAATGAGCAGTTCTTC.

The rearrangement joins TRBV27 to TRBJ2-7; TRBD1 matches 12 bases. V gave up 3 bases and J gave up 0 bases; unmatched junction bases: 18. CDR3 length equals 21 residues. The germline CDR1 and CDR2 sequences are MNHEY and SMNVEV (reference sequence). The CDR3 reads CASSLRHPIGTGGAGSYEQYF. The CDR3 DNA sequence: TGTGCCAGCAGTTTGCGTCACCCTATTGGGACAGGGGGCGCAGGCTCCTACGAGCAGTACTTC.

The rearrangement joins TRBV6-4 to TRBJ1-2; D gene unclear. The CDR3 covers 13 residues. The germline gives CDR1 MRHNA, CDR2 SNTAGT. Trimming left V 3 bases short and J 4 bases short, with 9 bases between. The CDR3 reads CASSELGSYGYTF. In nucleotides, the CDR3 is TGTGCCAGCAGTGAGCTTGGGAGCTATGGCTACACCTTC.

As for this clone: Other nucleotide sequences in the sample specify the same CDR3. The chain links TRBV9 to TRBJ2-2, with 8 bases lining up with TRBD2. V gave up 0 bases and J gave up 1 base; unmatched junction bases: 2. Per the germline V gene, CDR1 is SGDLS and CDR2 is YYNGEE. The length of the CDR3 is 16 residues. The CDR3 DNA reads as TGTGCCAGCAGCGTAGCCAGCGGGAGGAACACCGGGGAGCTGTTTTTT. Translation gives CASSVASGRNTGELFF.

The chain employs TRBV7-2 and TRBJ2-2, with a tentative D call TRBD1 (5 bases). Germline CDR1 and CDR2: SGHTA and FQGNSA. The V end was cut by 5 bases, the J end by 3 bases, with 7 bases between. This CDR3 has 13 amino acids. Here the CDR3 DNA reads TGTGCCAGCAGCCGACAGCACACCGGGGAGCTGTTTTTT. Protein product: CASSRQHTGELFF. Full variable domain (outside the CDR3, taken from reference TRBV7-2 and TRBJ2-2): GAGVSQSPSNKVTEKGKDVELRCDPISGHTALYWYRQSLGQGLEFLIYFQGNSAPDKSGLPSDRFSAERTGGSVSTLTIQRTQQEDSAVYLCASSRQHTGELFFGEGSRLTVL.

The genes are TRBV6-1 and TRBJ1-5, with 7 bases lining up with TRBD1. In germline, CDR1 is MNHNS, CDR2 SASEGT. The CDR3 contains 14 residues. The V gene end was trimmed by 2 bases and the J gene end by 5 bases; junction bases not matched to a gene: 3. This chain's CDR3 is CASSERDSYQPQHF. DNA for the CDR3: TGTGCCAGCAGTGAAAGGGACAGTTATCAGCCCCAGCATTTT.

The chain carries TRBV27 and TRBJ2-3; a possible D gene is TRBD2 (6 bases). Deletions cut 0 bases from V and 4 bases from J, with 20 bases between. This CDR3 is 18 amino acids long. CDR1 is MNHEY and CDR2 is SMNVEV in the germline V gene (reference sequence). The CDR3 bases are TGTGCCAGCAGTTTATCTTTCGGGGGACTGGGATCCCCAGATACGCAGTATTTT. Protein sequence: CASSLSFGGLGSPDTQYF.

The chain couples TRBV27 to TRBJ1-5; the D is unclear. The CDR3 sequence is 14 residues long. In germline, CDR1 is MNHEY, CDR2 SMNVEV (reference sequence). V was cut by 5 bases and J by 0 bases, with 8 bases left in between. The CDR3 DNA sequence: TGTGCCAGCAGTCCTCGGTATAGCAATCAGCCCCAGCATTTT. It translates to CASSPRYSNQPQHF.

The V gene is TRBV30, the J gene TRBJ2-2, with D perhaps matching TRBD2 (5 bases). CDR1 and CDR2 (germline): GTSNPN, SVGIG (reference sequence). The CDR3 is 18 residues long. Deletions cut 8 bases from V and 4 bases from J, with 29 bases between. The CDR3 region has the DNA TGTGCCAGGACTCCGGCCCCCCCCACAGATTATCCCACCGGGGAGCTGTTTTTT. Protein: CARTPAPPTDYPTGELFF.

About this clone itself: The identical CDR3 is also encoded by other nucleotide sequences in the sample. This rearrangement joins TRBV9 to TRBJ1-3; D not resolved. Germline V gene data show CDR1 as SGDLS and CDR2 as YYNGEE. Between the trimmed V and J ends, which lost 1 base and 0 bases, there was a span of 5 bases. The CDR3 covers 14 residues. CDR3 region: CASSVLGSGNTIYF. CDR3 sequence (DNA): TGTGCCAGCAGCGTACTCGGCTCTGGAAACACCATATATTTT. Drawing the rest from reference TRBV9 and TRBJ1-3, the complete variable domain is DSGVTQTPKHLITATGQRVTLRCSPRSGDLSVYWYQQSLDQGLQFLIQYYNGEERAKGNILERFSAQQFPDLHSELNLSSLELGDSALYFCASSVLGSGNTIYFGEGSWLTVV.

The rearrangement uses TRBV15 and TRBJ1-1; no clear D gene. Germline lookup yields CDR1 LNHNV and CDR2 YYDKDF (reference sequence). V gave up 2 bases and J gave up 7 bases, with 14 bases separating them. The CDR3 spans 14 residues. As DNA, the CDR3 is TGTGCCACCAGCAGATCACCGGGCCCGCTTGAAGCTTTCTTT. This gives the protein CATSRSPGPLEAFF.

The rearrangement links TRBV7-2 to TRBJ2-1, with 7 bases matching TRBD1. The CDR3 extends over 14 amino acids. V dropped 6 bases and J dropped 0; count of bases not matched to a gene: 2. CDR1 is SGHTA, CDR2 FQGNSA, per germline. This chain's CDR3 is CASRDRSSYNEQFF. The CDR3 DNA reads TGTGCCAGCAGGGACAGGTCCTCCTACAATGAGCAGTTCTTC. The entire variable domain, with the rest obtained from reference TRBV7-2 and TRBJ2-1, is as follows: GAGVSQSPSNKVTEKGKDVELRCDPISGHTALYWYRQSLGQGLEFLIYFQGNSAPDKSGLPSDRFSAERTGGSVSTLTIQRTQQEDSAVYLCASRDRSSYNEQFFGPGTRLTVL.

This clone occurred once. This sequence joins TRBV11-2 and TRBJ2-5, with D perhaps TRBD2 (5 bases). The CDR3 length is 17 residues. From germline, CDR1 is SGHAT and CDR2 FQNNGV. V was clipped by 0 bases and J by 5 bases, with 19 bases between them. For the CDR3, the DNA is TGTGCCAGCAGCTTAGATCCCGGGTACGGAGGATCGGAGACCCAGTACTTC. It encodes CASSLDPGYGGSETQYF.

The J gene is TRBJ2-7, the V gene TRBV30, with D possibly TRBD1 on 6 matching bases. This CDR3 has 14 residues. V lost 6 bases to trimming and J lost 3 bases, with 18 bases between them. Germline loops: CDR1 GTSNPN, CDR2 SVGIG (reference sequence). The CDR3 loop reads CACTLRGSSYEQYF. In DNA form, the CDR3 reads TGTGCCTGCACCCTTAGGGGGTCCAGCTACGAGCAGTACTTC.

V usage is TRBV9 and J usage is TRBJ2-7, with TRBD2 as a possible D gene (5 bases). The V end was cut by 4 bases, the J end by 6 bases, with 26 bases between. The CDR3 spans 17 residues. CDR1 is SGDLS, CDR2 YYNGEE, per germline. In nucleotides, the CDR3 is TGTGCCAGCAGCCCTAGACGGGATCTCTTGGACTTTGGCGAGCAGTACTTC. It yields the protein CASSPRRDLLDFGEQYF.

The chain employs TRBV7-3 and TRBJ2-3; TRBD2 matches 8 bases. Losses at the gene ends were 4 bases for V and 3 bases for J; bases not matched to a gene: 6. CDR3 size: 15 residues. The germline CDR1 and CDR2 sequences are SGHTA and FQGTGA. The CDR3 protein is CASSSLGLGTDTQYF. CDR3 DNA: TGTGCCAGCAGCTCCCTGGGACTAGGGACAGATACGCAGTATTTT.

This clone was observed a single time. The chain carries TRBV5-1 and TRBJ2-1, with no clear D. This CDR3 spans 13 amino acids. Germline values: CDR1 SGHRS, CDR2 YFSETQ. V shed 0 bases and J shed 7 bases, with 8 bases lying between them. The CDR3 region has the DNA TGCGCCAGCAGCTTGGGGGGTATGAATGAGCAGTTCTTC. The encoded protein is CASSLGGMNEQFF.

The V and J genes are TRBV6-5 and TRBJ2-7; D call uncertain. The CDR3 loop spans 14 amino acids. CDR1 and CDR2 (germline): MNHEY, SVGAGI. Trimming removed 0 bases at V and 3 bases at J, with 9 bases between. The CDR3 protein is CASSYSASYYEQYF. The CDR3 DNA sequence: TGTGCCAGCAGTTACTCGGCGAGTTACTACGAGCAGTACTTC.

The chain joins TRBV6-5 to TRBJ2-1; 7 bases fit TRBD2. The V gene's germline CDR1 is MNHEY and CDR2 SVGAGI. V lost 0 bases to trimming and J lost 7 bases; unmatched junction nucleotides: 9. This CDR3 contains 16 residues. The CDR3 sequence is CASSYSAAGLGNEQFF. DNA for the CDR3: TGTGCCAGCAGTTACTCGGCAGCGGGACTTGGTAATGAGCAGTTCTTC.

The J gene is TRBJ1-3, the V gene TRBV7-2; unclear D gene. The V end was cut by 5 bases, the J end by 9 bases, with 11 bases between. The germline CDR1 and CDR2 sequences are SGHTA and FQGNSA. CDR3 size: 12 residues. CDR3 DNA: TGTGCCAGCAGCCCCCCCTCGAGCACCATATATTTT. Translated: CASSPPSSTIYF.

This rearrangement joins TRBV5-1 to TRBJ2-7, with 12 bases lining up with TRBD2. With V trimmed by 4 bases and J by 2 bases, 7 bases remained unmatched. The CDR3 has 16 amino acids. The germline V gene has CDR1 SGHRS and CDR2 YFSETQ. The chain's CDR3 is CASSPGLAGLPYEQYF. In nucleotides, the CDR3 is TGCGCCAGCAGCCCAGGACTAGCGGGACTCCCCTACGAGCAGTACTTC. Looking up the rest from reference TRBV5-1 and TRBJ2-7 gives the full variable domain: KAGVTQTPRYLIKTRGQQVTLSCSPISGHRSVSWYQQTPGQGLQFLFEYFSETQRNKGNFPGRFSGRQFSNSRSEMNVSTLELGDSALYLCASSPGLAGLPYEQYFGPGTRLTVT.